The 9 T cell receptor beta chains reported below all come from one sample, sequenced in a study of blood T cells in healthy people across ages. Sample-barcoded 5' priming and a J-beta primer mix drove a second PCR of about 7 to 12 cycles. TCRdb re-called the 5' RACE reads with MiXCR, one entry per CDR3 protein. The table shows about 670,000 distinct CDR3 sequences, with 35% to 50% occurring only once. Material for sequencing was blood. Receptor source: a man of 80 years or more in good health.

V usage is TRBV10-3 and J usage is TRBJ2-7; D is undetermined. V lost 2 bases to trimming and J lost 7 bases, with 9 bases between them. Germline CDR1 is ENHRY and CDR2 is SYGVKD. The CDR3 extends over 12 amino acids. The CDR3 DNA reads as TGTGCCATCAGTGAGATTTACAATGAGCAGTACTTC. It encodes CAISEIYNEQYF.

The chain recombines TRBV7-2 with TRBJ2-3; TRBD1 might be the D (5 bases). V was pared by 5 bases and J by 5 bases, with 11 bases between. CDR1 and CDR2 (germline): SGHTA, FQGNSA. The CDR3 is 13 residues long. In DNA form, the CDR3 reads TGTGCCAGCAGCGCAGGGTTTGGAGATACGCAGTATTTT. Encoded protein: CASSAGFGDTQYF.

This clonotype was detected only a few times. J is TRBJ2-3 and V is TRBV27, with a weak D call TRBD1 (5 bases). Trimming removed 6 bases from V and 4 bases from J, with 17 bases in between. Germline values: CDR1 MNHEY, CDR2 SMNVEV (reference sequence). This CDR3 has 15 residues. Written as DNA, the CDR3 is TGTGCCAGCAGGATGTCCAGGGCCTTATCAGATACGCAGTATTTT. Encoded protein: CASRMSRALSDTQYF.

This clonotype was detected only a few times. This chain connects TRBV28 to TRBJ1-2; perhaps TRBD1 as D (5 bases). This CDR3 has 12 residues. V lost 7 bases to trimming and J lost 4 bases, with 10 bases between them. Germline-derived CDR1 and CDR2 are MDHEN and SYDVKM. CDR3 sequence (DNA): TGTGCCAGCACCGTAGGGGCCTATGGCTACACCTTC. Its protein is CASTVGAYGYTF.

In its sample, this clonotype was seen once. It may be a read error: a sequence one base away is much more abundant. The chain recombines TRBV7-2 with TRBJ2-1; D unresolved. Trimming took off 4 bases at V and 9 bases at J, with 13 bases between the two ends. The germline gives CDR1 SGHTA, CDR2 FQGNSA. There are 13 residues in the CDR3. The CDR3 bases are TGTGCCAGCAGCTCAGAACTCGTCCGTGAGCAGTTCTTC. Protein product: CASSSELVREQFF.

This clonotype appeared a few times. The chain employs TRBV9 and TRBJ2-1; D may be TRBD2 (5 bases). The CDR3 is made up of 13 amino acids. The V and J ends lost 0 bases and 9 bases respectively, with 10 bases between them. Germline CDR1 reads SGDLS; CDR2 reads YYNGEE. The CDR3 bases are TGTGCCAGCAGCGTAGCAGAGGGTAGTGAGCAGTTCTTC. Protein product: CASSVAEGSEQFF.

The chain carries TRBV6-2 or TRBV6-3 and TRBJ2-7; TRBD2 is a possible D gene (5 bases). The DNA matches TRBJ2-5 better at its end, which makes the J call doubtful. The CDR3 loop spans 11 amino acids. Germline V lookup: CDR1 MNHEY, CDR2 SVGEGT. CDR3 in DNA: TGTGCCAGCACCATAGCGGAGACCCAGTACTTC. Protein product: CASTIAETQYF.

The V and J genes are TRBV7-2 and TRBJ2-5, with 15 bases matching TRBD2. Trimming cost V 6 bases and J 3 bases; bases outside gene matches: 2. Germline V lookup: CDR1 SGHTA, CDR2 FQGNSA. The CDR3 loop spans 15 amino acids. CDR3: CASSGTSGGKETQYF. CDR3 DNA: TGTGCCAGCAGTGGGACTAGCGGGGGGAAAGAGACCCAGTACTTC.

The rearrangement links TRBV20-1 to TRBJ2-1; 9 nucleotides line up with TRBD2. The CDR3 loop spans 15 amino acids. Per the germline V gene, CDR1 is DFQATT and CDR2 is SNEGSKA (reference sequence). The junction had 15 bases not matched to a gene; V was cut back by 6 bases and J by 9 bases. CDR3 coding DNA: TGCAGTGCCATCCCGACTAGCGGATACCTAACTGAGCAGTTCTTC. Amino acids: CSAIPTSGYLTEQFF.